Presented here are 15 T cell receptor beta chains from one specimen sequenced in a study of identical twins. TCRdb re-analysed the 5' RACE reads in MiXCR, keeping a single row per CDR3 protein. This table holds just over 450,000 distinct CDR3 sequences, more than 13% found once. These data also featured in a second study, about yellow fever vaccine responses in identical twins.

The sample taken for sequencing was CD4+ T cells sorted from blood. These TCRs come from a woman younger than 30 in good health.

This clonotype has at least ten counts. This sequence joins TRBV12-3 or TRBV12-4 and TRBJ2-1, with 8 positions matching TRBD2. The CDR3 sequence is 17 residues long. V was clipped by 3 bases and J by 7 bases; unmatched bases: 14. The CDR3 sequence: CASSFGGGTPSTNEQFF. In nucleotides, the CDR3 is TGTGCCAGCAGTTTCGGGGGGGGGACTCCGAGTACAAATGAGCAGTTCTTC.

The rearrangement uses TRBV5-1 and TRBJ2-6, with D hard to call. Per germline, CDR1 SGHRS and CDR2 YFSETQ. V was pared by 2 bases and J by 0 bases, with 6 bases between. The CDR3 consists of 15 residues. CDR3 DNA: TGCGCCAGCAGCTTTGATGGCTCTGGGGCCAACGTCCTGACTTTC. Amino acid sequence: CASSFDGSGANVLTF.

This clonotype was counted only a few times. This CDR3 is CASSVSGLDTSQYF. Here the CDR3 DNA reads TGTGCCAGCAGCGTAAGCGGGTTGGACACCTCGCAGTATTTT. V is TRBV9 and J is TRBJ2-3, with a possible D match to TRBD2 (6 bases). There are 14 residues in the CDR3. Trimming cost V 1 base and J 10 bases, with 16 bases left between them. Germline V gives CDR1 SGDLS, CDR2 YYNGEE.

This clonotype was counted only a few times. The chain combines TRBV6-2 or TRBV6-3 with TRBJ2-5; 11 nucleotides match TRBD2. CDR3 length: 16 residues. V trimming: 2 bases; J trimming: 4 bases; junction bases outside the gene matches: 6. Germline V gives CDR1 MNHEY, CDR2 SVGEGT. CDR3 in amino acids: CASSYRSGLAGETQYF. The CDR3 DNA reads as TGTGCCAGCAGTTACCGTTCCGGACTAGCGGGAGAGACCCAGTACTTC.

The table lists this clonotype with a few counts. The chain recombines TRBV4-2 with TRBJ2-2; D unresolved. Trimming pared 3 bases from V and 5 bases from J, leaving 10 bases between. The CDR3 is made up of 14 amino acids. Germline CDR1 LGHNA, CDR2 YNFKEQ. The CDR3 DNA is TGTGCCAGCAGCCATCCAAACCCAACCGGGGAGCTGTTTTTT. As protein: CASSHPNPTGELFF.

This chain connects TRBV7-9 to TRBJ2-1; D unresolved. CDR1 is SEHNR and CDR2 is FQNEAQ in the germline V gene (reference sequence). Trimming took off 5 bases at V and 8 bases at J, with 16 bases between the two ends. There are 14 residues in the CDR3. The DNA for the CDR3 is TGTGCCAGCAGCAGCTCGAGAAACTCGGATGAGCAGTTCTTC. Its translation: CASSSSRNSDEQFF.

This sequence joins TRBV11-3 and TRBJ2-1; the D is unclear. The length of the CDR3 is 12 residues. V lost 0 bases to trimming and J lost 8 bases, with 5 bases between them. CDR1 SGHNT and CDR2 YENEEA come from the germline V gene. CDR3 loop: CASSLDTYEQFF. Here the CDR3 DNA reads TGTGCCAGCAGCTTAGACACCTATGAGCAGTTCTTC. Complete variable domain (other parts from reference TRBV11-3 and TRBJ2-1): EAGVVQSPRYKIIEKKQPVAFWCNPISGHNTLYWYLQNLGQGPELLIRYENEEAVDDSQLPKDRFSAERLKGVDSTLKIQPAELGDSAVYLCASSLDTYEQFFGPGTRLTVL.

This chain connects TRBV18 to TRBJ2-4; maybe TRBD2 (5 bases). Between the trimmed V and J ends, which lost 5 bases and 7 bases, there was a span of 18 bases. In germline, CDR1 is KGHSH, CDR2 LQKENI. The length of the CDR3 is 15 residues. CDR3 protein: CASSDYGTDPNIQYF. The CDR3, as DNA: TGTGCCAGCTCAGACTATGGAACAGACCCTAACATTCAGTACTTC.

The rearrangement uses TRBV24-1 and TRBJ2-1, with 7 bases matching TRBD1. This CDR3 spans 14 amino acids. J lost 4 bases, V lost 7 bases, and 6 bases had no gene match. Germline CDR1 and CDR2: KGHDR and SFDVKD. Written as DNA, the CDR3 is TGTGCCACCAGCTTAGGGGGCGCGTACAATGAGCAGTTCTTC. This sequence encodes CATSLGGAYNEQFF.

The sample holds a few counts of this clonotype. The V and J genes are TRBV4-3 and TRBJ2-7; the match to TRBD2 covers 9 bases. V lost 1 base to trimming and J lost 4 bases; unmatched junction nucleotides: 5. The CDR3 is made up of 15 amino acids. Germline lookup yields CDR1 LGHNA and CDR2 YSLEER. CDR3 sequence reads: CASSQANSGRYEQYF. The CDR3 bases are TGCGCCAGCAGCCAAGCCAATAGCGGGAGATACGAGCAGTACTTC.

V and J are TRBV20-1 and TRBJ2-3; TRBD2 aligns across 11 bases. Trimming at V came to 1 base and at J to 0 bases, leaving 3 bases not matched to a gene. CDR3 size: 16 residues. CDR1 DFQATT and CDR2 SNEGSKA come from the germline V gene (reference sequence). Here the CDR3 DNA reads TGCAGTGCTAGAGGTAGACTAGCGGGGAGCACAGATACGCAGTATTTT. Protein product: CSARGRLAGSTDTQYF.

This chain links TRBV20-1 with TRBJ2-7, with 7 bases identical to TRBD2. CDR1 is DFQATT, CDR2 SNEGSKA, per germline (reference sequence). Trimming removed 6 bases from V and 4 bases from J; junction bases left unmatched: 12. This CDR3 has 14 amino acids. The CDR3 protein is CSAGSGGRIYEQYF. In nucleotides, the CDR3 is TGCAGTGCCGGATCGGGAGGCCGGATTTACGAGCAGTACTTC.

This clonotype occurred a few times. This chain uses TRBV18 with TRBJ2-1; 8 bases are shared with TRBD2. Trimming removed 3 bases from V and 7 bases from J; junction bases left unmatched: 8. Germline V lookup: CDR1 KGHSH, CDR2 LQKENI. The CDR3 is 15 residues long. The CDR3 sequence: CASSPIAGSGNEQFF. Written as DNA, the CDR3 is TGTGCCAGCTCACCGATAGCGGGGTCAGGGAATGAGCAGTTCTTC.

This clonotype was detected a few times. The genes are TRBV5-1 and TRBJ2-6; D gene unclear. This CDR3 is 14 amino acids long. Trimming stripped 6 bases from V and 0 bases from J, with 7 bases between. Germline values: CDR1 SGHRS, CDR2 YFSETQ. The CDR3, as DNA: TGCGCCAGCACCCAATACTCTGGGGCCAACGTCCTGACTTTC. Translating gives CASTQYSGANVLTF.

The rearrangement joins TRBV5-1 to TRBJ2-2; 9 nucleotides agree with TRBD2. Germline values: CDR1 SGHRS, CDR2 YFSETQ. The junction had 8 bases not matched to a gene; V was cut back by 4 bases and J by 4 bases. The CDR3 has 16 amino acids. CDR3 region: CASSGLAGFSTGELFF. The CDR3 coding sequence is TGCGCCAGCAGCGGGCTAGCGGGGTTCAGCACCGGGGAGCTGTTTTTT.